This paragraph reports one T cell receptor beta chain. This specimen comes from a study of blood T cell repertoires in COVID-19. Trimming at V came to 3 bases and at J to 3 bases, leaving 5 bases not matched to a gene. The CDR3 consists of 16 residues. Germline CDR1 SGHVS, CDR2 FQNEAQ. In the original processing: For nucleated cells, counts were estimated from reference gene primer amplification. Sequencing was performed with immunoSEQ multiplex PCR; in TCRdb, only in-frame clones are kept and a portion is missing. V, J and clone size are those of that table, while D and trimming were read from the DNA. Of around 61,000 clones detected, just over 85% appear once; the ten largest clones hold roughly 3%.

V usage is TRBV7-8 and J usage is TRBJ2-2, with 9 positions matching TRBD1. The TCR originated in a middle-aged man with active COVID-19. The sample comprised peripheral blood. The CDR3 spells CASSFTGGSDTGELFF. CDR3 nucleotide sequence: TGTGCCAGCAGCTTCACAGGGGGCTCGGACACCGGGGAGCTGTTTTTT.